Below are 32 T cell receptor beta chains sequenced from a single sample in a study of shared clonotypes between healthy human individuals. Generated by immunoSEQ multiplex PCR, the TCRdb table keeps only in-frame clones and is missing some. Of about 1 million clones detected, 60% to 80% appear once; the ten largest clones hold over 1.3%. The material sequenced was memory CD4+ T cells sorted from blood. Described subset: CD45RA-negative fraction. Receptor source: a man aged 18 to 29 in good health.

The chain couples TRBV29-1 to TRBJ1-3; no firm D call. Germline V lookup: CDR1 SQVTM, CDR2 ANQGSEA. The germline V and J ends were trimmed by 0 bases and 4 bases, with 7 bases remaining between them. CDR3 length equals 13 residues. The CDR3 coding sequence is TGCAGCGTTGAAGATCTAGGCGGAAACACCATATATTTT. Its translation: CSVEDLGGNTIYF.

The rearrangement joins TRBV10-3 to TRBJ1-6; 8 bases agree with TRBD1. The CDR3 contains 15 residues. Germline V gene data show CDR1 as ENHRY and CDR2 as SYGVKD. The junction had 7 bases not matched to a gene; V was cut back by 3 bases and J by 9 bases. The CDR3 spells CAISDGQGRGSPLHF. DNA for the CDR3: TGTGCCATCAGTGACGGACAGGGTCGAGGTTCACCCCTCCACTTT.

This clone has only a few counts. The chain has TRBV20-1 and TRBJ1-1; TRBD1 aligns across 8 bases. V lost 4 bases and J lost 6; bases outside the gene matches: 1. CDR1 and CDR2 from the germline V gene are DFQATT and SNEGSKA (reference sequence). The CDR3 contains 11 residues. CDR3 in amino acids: CSATDRAEAFF. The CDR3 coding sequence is TGCAGTGCTACGGACAGGGCTGAAGCTTTCTTT.

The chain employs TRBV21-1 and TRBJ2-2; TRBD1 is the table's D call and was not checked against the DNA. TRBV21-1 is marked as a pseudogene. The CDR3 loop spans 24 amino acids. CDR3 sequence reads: CASSKSRTGARGRSRGCATGELFF. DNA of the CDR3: TGTGCCAGCAGCAAAAGTCGGACAGGGGCGAGAGGACGGTCACGGGGGTGTGCCACCGGGGAGCTGTTTTTT.

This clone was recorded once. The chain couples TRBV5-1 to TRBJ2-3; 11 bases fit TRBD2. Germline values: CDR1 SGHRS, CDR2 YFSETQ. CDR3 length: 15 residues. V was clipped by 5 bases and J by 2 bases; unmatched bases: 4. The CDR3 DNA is TGCGCCAGCAGGGTAGCGGGAGGGGACACAGATACGCAGTATTTT. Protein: CASRVAGGDTDTQYF. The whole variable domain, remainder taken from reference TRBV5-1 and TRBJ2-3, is KAGVTQTPRYLIKTRGQQVTLSCSPISGHRSVSWYQQTPGQGLQFLFEYFSETQRNKGNFPGRFSGRQFSNSRSEMNVSTLELGDSALYLCASRVAGGDTDTQYFGPGTRLTVL.

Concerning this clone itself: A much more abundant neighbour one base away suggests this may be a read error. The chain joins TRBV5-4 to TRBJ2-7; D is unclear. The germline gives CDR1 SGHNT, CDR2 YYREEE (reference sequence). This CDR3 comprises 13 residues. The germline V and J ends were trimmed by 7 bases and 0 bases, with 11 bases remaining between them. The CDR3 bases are TGTGCCAGCGGCCGGGTAAGCTCCTACGAGCAGTACTTC. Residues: CASGRVSSYEQYF.

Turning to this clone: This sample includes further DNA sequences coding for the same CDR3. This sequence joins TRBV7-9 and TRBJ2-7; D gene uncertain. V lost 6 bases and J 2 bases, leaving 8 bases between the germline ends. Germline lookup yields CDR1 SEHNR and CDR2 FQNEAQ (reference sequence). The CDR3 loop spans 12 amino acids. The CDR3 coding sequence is TGTGCCAGCAGTCTCGGAGCCTACGAGCAGTACTTC. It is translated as CASSLGAYEQYF.

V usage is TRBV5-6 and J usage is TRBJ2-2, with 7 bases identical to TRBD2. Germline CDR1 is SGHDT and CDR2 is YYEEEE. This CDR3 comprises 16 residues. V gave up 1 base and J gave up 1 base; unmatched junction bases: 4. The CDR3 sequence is CASSLIVAGNTGELFF. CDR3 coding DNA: TGTGCCAGCAGCTTGATAGTAGCGGGGAACACCGGGGAGCTGTTTTTT.

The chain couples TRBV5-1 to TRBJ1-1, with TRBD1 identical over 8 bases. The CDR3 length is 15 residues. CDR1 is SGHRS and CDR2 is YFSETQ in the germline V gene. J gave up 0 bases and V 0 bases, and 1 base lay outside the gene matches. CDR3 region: CASSLEGQVNTEAFF. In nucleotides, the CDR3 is TGCGCCAGCAGCTTGGAGGGACAGGTGAACACTGAAGCTTTCTTT. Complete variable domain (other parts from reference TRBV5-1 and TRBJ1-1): KAGVTQTPRYLIKTRGQQVTLSCSPISGHRSVSWYQQTPGQGLQFLFEYFSETQRNKGNFPGRFSGRQFSNSRSEMNVSTLELGDSALYLCASSLEGQVNTEAFFGQGTRLTVV.

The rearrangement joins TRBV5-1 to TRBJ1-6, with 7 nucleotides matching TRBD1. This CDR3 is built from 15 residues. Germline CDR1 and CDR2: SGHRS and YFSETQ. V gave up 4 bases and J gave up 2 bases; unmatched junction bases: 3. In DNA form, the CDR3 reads TGCGCCAGCAGCGGTGGACAGGCCTATAATTCACCCCTCCACTTT. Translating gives CASSGGQAYNSPLHF.

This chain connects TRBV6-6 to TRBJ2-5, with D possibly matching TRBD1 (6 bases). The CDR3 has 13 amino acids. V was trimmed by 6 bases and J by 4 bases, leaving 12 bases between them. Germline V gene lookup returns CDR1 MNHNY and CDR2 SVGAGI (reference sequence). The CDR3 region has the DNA TGTGCCAGCAGACGCGGACAGACAGAGACCCAGTACTTC. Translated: CASRRGQTETQYF.

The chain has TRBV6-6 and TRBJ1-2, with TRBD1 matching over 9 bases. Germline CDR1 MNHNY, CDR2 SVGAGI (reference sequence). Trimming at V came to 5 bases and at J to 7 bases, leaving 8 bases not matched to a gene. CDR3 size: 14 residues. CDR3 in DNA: TGTGCCAGCAGTCCAACCGACAGGGGGGGTGGCTACACCTTC. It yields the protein CASSPTDRGGGYTF.

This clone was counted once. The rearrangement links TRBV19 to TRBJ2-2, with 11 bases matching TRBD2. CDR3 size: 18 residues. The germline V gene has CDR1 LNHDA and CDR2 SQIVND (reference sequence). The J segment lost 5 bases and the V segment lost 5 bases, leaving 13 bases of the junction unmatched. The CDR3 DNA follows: TGTGCCAGTAGTTCGCGGGGACTAGCGGTTTTTACTACCGGGGAGCTGTTTTTT. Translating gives CASSSRGLAVFTTGELFF.

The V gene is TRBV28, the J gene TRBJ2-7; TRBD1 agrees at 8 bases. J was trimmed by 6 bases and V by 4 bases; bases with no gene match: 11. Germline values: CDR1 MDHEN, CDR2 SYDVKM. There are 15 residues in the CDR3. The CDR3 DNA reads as TGTGCCAGCAGTTCCCCCGGGACAGGCCAGGGCGAGCAGTACTTC. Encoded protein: CASSSPGTGQGEQYF.

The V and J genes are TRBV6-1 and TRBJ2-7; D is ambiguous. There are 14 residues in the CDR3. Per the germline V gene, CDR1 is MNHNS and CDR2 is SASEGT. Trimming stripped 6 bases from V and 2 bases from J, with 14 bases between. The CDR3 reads CASRDRDIPYEQYF. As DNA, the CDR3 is TGTGCCAGCAGGGACCGCGACATTCCCTACGAGCAGTACTTC.

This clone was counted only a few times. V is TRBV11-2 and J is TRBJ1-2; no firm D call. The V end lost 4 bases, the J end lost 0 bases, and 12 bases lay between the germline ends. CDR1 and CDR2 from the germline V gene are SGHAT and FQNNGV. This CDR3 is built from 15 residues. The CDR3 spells CASSSSAGTNYGYTF. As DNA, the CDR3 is TGTGCCAGCAGCTCGTCAGCGGGTACTAACTATGGCTACACCTTC.

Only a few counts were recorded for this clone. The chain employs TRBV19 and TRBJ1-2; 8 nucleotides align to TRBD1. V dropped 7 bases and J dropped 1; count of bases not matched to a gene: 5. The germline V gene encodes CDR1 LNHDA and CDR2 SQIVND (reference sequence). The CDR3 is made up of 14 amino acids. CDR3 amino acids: CASNQQGDNYGYTF. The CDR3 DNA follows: TGTGCCAGTAACCAACAGGGGGATAACTATGGCTACACCTTC.

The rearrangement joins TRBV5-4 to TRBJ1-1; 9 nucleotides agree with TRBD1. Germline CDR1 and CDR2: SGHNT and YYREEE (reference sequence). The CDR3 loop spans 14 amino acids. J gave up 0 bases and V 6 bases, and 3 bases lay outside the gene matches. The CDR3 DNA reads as TGTGCCAGCACCTACAGGGGGCTGAACACTGAAGCTTTCTTT. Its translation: CASTYRGLNTEAFF. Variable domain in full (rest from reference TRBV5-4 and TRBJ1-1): ETGVTQSPTHLIKTRGQQVTLRCSSQSGHNTVSWYQQALGQGPQFIFQYYREEENGRGNFPPRFSGLQFPNYSSELNVNALELDDSALYLCASTYRGLNTEAFFGQGTRLTVV.

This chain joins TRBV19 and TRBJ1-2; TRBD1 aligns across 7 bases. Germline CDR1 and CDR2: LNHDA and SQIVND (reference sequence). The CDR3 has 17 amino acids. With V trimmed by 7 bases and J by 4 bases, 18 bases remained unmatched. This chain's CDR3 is CASTSNDRGDRSYGYTF. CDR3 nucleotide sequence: TGTGCCAGTACCTCCAATGATAGGGGGGACAGATCCTATGGCTACACCTTC.

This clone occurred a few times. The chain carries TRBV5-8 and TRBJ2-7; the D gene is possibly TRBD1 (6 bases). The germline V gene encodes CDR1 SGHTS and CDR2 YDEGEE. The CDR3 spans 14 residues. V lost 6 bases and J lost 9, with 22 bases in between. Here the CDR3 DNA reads TGTGCCAGCACCTCCGGGGACATCAGAGCTTGGCAGTACTTC. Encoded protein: CASTSGDIRAWQYF.

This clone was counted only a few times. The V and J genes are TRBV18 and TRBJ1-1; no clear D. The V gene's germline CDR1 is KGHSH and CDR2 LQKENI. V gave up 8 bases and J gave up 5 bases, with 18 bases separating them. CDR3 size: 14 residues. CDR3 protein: CASLLSPQGTEAFF. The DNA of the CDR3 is TGTGCCAGCCTTCTCTCACCGCAAGGGACTGAAGCTTTCTTT. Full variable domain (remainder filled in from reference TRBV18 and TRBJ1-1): NAGVMQNPRHLVRRRGQEARLRCSPMKGHSHVYWYRQLPEEGLKFMVYLQKENIIDESGMPKERFSAEFPKEGPSILRIQQVVRGDSAAYFCASLLSPQGTEAFFGQGTRLTVV.

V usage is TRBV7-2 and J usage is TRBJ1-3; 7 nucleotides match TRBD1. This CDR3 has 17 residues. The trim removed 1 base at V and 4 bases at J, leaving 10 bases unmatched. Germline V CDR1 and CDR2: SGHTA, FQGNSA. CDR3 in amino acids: CASSLEPPGTVGNTIYF. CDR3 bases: TGTGCCAGCAGCTTAGAACCCCCTGGGACAGTCGGAAACACCATATATTTT.

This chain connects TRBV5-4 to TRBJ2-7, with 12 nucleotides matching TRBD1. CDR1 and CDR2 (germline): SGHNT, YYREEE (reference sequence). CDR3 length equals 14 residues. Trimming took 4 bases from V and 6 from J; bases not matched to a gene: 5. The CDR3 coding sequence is TGTGCCAGCAGCACGGGGGACAGGGGGCGCGAGCAGTACTTC. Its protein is CASSTGDRGREQYF.

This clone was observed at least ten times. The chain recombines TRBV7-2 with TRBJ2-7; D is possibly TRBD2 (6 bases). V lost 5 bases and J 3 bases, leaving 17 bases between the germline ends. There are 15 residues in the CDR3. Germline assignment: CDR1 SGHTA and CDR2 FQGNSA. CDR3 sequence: CASSQAGGSGYEQYF. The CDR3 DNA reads TGTGCCAGCAGCCAAGCTGGGGGTAGCGGCTACGAGCAGTACTTC.

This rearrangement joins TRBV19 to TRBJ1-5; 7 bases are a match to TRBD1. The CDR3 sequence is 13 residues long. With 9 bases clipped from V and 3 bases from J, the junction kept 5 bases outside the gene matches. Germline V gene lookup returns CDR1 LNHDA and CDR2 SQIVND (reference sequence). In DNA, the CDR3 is TGTGCCAGCAAGACAGGGATCAATCAGCCCCAGCATTTT. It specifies CASKTGINQPQHF.

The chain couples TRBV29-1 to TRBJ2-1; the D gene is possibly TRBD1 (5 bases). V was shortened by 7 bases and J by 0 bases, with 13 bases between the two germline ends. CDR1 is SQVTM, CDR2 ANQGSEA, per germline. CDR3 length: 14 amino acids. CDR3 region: CSALLTASYNEQFF. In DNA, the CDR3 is TGCAGCGCTCTTCTGACAGCCTCCTACAATGAGCAGTTCTTC.

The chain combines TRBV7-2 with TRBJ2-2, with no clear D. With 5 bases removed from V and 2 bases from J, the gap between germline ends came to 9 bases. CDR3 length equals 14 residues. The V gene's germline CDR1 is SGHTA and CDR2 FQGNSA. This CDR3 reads CASSALLNTGELFF. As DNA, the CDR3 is TGTGCCAGCAGCGCCCTCCTTAACACCGGGGAGCTGTTTTTT.

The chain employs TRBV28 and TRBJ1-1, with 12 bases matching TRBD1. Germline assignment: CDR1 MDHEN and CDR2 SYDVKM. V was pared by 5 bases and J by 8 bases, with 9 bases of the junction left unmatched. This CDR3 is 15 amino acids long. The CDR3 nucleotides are TGTGCCAGCAGTAACGCCGGGACAGGGGGCTGGGAAGCTTTCTTT. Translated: CASSNAGTGGWEAFF.

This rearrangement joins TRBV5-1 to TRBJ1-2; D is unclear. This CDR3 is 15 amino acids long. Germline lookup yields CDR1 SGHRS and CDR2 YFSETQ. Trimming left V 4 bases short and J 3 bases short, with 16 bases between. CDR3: CASSPRSGYDYGYTF. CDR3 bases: TGCGCCAGCAGCCCGAGATCGGGGTACGACTATGGCTACACCTTC. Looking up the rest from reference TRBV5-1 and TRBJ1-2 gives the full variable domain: KAGVTQTPRYLIKTRGQQVTLSCSPISGHRSVSWYQQTPGQGLQFLFEYFSETQRNKGNFPGRFSGRQFSNSRSEMNVSTLELGDSALYLCASSPRSGYDYGYTFGSGTRLTVV.

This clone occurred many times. In DNA, the CDR3 is TGTGCCAGCAGCGCCCCTCCGGGACAGAGGGATGGCTACACCTTC. Its protein is CASSAPPGQRDGYTF. The V and J genes are TRBV9 and TRBJ1-2; 7 bases map to TRBD1. The CDR3 length is 15 residues. Germline CDR1 is SGDLS and CDR2 is YYNGEE. The J segment lost 6 bases and the V segment lost 3 bases, leaving 11 bases of the junction unmatched.

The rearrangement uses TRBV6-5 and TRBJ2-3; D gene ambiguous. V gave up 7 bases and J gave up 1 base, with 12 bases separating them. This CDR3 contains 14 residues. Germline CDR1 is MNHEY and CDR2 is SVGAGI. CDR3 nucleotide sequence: TGTGCCAGCACCATAGAGTTGGGCACAGATACGCAGTATTTT. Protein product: CASTIELGTDTQYF.

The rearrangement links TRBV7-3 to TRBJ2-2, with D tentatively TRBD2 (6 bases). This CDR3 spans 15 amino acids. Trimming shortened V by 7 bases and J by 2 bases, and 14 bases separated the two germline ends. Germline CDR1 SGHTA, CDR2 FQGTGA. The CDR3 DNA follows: TGTGCCAGCACCTTGGGGCGGGGAAACACCGGGGAGCTGTTTTTT. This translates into CASTLGRGNTGELFF.